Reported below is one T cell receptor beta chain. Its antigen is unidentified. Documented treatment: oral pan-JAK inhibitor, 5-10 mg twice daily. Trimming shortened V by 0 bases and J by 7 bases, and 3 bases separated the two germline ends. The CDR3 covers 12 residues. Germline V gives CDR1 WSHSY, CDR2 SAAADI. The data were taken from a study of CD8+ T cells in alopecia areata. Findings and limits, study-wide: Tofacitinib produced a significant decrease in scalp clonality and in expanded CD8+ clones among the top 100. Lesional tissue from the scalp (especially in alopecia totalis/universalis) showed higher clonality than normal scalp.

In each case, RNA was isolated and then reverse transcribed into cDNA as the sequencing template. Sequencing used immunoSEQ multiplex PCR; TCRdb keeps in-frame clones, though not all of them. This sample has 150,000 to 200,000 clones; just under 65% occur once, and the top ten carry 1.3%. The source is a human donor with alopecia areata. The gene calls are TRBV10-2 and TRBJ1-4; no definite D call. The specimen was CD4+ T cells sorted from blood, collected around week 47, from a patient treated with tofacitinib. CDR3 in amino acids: CASSESSEKLFF. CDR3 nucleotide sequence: TGCGCCAGCAGTGAGTCGAGTGAAAAACTGTTTTTT.